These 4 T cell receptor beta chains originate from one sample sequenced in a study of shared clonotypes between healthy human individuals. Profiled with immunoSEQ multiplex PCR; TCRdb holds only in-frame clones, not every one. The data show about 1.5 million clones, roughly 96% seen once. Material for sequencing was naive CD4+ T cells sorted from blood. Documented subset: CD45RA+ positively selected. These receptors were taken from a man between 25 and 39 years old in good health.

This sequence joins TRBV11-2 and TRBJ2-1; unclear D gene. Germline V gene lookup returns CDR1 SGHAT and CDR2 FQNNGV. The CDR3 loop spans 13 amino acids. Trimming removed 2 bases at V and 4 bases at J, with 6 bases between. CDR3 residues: CASSLNRYNEQFF. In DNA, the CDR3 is TGTGCCAGCAGCTTAAATCGATACAATGAGCAGTTCTTC. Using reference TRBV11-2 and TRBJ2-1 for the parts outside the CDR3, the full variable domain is EAGVAQSPRYKIIEKRQSVAFWCNPISGHATLYWYQQILGQGPKLLIQFQNNGVVDDSQLPKDRFSAERLKGVDSTLKIQPAKLEDSAVYLCASSLNRYNEQFFGPGTRLTVL.

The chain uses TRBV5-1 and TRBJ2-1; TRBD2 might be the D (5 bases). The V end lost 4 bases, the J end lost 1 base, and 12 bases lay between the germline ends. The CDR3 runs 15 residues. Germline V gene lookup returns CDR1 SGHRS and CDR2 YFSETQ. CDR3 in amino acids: CASSPEGVSYNEQFF. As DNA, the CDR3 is TGCGCCAGCAGCCCTGAGGGTGTGTCCTACAATGAGCAGTTCTTC.

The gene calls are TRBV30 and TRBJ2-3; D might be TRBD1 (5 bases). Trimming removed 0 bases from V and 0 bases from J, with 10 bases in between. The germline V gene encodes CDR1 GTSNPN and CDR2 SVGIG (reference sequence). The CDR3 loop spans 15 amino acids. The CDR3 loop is CAWSVGRASTDTQYF. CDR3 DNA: TGTGCCTGGAGTGTAGGCAGGGCTAGCACAGATACGCAGTATTTT.

In DNA, the CDR3 is TGCGCCAGCAGAGAGGGGGGGCTGCCCCAGCATTTT. Protein: CASREGGLPQHF. The chain has TRBV10-2 and TRBJ1-5, with D possibly TRBD1 on 6 matching bases. Trimming removed 6 bases from V and 9 bases from J, with 12 bases in between. CDR1 is WSHSY and CDR2 is SAAADI in the germline V gene. The CDR3 loop spans 12 amino acids.